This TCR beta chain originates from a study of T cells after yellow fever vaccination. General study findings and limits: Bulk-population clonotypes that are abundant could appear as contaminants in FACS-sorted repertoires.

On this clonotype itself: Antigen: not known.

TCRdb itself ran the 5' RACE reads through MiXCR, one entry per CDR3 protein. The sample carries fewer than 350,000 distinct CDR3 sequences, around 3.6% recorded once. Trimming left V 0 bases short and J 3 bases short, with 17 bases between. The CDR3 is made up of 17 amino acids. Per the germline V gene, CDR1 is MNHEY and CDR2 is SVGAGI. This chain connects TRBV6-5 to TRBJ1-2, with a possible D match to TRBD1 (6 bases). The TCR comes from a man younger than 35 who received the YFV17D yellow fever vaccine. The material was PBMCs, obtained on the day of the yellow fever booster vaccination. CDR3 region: CASSYSRDTLFHYGYTF. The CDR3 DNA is TGTGCCAGCAGTTACTCGCGGGACACATTATTTCACTATGGCTACACCTTC.